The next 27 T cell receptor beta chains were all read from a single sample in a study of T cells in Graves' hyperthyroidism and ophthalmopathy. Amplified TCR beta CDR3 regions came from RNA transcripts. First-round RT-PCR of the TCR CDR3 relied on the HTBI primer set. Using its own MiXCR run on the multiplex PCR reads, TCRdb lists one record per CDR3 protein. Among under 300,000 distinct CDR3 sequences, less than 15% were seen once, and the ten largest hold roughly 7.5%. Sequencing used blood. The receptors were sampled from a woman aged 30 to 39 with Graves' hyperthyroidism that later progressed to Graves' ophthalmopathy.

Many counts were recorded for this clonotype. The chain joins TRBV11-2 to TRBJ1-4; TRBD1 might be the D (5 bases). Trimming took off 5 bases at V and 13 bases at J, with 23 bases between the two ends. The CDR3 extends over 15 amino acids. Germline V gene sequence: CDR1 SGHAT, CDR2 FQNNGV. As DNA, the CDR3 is TGTGCCAGCAGCCCCAACAGGAACCCGGGAAAGGGACTGTTTTTT. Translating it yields CASSPNRNPGKGLFF.

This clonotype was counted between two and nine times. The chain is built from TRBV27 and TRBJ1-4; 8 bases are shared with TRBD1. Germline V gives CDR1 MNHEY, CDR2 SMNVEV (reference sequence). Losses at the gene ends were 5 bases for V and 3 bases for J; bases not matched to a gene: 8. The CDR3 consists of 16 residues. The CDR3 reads CASSDRAGGSNEKLFF. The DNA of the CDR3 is TGTGCCAGCAGTGACCGGGCAGGGGGCTCTAATGAAAAACTGTTTTTT.

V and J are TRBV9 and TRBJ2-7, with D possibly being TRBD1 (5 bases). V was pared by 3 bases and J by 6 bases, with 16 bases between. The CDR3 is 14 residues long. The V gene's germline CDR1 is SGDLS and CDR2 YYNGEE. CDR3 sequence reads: CASSAGGAGREQYF. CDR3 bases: TGTGCCAGCAGCGCCGGTGGGGCAGGGCGCGAGCAGTACTTC.

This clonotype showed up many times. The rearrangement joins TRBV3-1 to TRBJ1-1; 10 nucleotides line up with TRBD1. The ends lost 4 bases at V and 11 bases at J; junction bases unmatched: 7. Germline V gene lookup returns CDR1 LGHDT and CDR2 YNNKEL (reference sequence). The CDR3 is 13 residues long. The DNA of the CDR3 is TGTGCCAGCAGCCCAGGACAGGGGGGAATGGCTTTCTTT. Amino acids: CASSPGQGGMAFF. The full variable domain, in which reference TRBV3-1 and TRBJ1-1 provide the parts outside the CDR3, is DTAVSQTPKYLVTQMGNDKSIKCEQNLGHDTMYWYKQDSKKFLKIMFSYNNKELIINETVPNRFSPKSPDKAHLNLHINSLELGDSAVYFCASSPGQGGMAFFGQGTRLTVV.

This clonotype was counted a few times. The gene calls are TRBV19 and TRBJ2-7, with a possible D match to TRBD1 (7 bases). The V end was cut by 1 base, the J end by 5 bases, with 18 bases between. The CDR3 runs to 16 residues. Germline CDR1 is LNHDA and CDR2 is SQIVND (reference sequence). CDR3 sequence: CASSIGYGTAGNEQYF. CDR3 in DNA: TGTGCCAGTAGTATAGGGTACGGGACAGCGGGTAACGAGCAGTACTTC.

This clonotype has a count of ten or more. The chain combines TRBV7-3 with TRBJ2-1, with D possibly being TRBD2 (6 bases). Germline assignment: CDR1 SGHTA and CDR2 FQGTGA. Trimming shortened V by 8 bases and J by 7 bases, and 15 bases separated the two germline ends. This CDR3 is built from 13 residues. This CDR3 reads CASGGSAGNEQFF. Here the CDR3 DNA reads TGTGCCAGCGGGGGGAGCGCCGGGAATGAGCAGTTCTTC.

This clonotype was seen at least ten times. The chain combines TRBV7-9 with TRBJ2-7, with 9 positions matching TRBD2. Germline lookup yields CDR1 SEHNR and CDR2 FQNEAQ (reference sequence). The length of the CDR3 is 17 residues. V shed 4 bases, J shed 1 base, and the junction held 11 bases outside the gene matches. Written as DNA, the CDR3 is TGTGCCAGCAGCTCCCCAGGGATAGCGGGAGTATCCTACGAGCAGTACTTC. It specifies CASSSPGIAGVSYEQYF.

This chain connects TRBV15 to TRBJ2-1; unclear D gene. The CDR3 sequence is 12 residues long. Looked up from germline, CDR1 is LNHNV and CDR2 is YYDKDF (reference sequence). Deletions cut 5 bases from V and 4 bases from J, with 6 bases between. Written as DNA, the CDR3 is TGTGCCACCAGCTGGGTATACAATGAGCAGTTCTTC. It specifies CATSWVYNEQFF.

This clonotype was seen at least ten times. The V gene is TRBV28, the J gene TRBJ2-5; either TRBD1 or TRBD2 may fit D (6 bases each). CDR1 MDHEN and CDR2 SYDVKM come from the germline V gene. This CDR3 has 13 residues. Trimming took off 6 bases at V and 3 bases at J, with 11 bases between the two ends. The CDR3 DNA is TGTGCCAGCAGGGGGGGCGGGGAAGAGACCCAGTACTTC. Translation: CASRGGGEETQYF.

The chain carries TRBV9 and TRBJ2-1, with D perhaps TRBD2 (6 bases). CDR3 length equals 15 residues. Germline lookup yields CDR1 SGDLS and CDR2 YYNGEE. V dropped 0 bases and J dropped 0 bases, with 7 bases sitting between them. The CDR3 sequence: CASSVVAASYNEQFF. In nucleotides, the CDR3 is TGTGCCAGCAGCGTAGTAGCGGCCTCCTACAATGAGCAGTTCTTC.

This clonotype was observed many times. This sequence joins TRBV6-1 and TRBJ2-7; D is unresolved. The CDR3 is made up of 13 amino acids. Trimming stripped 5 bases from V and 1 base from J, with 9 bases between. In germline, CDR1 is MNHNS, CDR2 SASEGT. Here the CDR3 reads CASSWATSYEQYF. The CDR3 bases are TGTGCCAGCAGTTGGGCTACATCCTACGAGCAGTACTTC.

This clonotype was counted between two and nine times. The DNA of the CDR3 is TGTGCCAGCAGCCAGAAAGCGGGAGGGCCCAATGAGCAGTTCTTC. This encodes CASSQKAGGPNEQFF. The chain is built from TRBV6-1 and TRBJ2-1; 10 bases match TRBD2. Germline V lookup: CDR1 MNHNS, CDR2 SASEGT. The CDR3 consists of 15 residues. J gave up 6 bases and V 6 bases, and 8 bases lay outside the gene matches.

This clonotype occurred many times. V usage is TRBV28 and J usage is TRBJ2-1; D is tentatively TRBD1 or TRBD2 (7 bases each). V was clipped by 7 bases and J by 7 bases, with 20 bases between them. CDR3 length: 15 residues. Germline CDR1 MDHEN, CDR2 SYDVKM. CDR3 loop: CASKLGGQGGNEQFF. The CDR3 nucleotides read TGTGCCAGCAAACTAGGGGGCCAGGGGGGGAATGAGCAGTTCTTC.

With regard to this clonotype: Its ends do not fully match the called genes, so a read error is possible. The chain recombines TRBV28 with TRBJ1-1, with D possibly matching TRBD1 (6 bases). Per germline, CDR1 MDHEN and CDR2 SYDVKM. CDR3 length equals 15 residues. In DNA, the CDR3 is TGTGCCAGCAGCTCCTCAGGGGACATGAACGCTGAAGCTTTCTTT. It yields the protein CASSSSGDMNAEAFF.

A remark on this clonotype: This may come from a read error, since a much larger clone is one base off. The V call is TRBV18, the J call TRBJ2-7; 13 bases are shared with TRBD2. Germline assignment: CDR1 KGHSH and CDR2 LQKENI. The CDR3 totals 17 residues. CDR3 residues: CTSSPTSGRNPPGEQYF. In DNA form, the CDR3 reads TGTACCAGCTCACCGACTAGCGGGAGGAACCCCCCGGGGGAGCAGTACTTC.

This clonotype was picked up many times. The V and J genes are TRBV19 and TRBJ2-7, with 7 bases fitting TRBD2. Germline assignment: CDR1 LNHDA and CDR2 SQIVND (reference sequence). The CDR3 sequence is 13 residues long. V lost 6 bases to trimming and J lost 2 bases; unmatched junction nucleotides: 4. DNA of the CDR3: TGTGCCAGTAGAGCTAGCGGAACCTACGAGCAGTACTTC. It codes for CASRASGTYEQYF.

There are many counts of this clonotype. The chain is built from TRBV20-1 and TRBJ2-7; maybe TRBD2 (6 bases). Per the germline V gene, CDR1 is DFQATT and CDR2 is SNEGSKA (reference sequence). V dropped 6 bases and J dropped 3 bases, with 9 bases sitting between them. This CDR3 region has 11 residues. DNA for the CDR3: TGCAGTGCCGGGAGCTACTACGAGCAGTACTTC. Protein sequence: CSAGSYYEQYF.

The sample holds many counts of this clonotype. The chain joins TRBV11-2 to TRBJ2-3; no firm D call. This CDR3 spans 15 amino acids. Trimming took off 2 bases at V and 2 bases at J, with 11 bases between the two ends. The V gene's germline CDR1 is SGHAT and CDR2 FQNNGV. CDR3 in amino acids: CASSLTPFPTDTQYF. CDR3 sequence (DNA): TGTGCCAGCAGCTTAACGCCCTTCCCCACAGATACGCAGTATTTT.

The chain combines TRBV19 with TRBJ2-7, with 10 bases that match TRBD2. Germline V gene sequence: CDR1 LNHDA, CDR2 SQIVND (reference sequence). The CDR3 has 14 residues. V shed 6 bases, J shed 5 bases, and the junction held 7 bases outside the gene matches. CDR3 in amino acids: CASSTIAGGDEQYF. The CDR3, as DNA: TGTGCCAGTAGCACAATAGCGGGAGGAGACGAGCAGTACTTC.

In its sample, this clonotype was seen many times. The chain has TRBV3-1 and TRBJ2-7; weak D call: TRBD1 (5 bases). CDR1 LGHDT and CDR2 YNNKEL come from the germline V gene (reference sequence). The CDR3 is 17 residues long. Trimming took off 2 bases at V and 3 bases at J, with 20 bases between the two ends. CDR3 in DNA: TGTGCCAGCAGCCAACGAGGTGTACCAGGACACGGCTACGAGCAGTACTTC. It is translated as CASSQRGVPGHGYEQYF.

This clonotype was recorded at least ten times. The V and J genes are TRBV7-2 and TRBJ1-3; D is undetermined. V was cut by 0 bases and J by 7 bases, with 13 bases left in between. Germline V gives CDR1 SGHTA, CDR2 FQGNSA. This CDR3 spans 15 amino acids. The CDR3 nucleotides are TGTGCCAGCAGCTTAGCCCCGGCCAGCGGGAACACCATATATTTT. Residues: CASSLAPASGNTIYF.

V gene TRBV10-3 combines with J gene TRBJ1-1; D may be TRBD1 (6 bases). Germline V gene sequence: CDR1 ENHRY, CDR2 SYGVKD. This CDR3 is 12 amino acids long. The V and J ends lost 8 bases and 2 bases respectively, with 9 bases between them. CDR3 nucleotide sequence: TGTGCCATCCGGACAGTAAACACTGAAGCTTTCTTT. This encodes CAIRTVNTEAFF.

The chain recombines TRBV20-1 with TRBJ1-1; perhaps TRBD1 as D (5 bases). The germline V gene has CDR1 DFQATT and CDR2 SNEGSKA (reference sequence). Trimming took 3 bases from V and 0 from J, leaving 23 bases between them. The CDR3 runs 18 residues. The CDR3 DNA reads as TGCAGTGCTAGGGGGACGACGGATAATATTCCGATGAACACTGAAGCTTTCTTT. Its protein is CSARGTTDNIPMNTEAFF.

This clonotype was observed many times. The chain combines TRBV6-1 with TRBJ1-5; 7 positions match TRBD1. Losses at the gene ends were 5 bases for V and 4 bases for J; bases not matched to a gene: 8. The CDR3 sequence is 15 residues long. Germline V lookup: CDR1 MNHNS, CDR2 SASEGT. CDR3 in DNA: TGTGCCAGCAGTCCTAGGACAGGAGGTAATCAGCCCCAGCATTTT. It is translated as CASSPRTGGNQPQHF.

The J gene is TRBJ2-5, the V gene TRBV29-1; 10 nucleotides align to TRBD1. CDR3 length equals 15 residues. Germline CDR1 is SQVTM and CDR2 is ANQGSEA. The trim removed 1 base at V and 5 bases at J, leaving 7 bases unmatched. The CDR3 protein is CSVEGTGGNWETQYF. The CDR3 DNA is TGCAGCGTTGAAGGGACAGGGGGAAATTGGGAGACCCAGTACTTC.

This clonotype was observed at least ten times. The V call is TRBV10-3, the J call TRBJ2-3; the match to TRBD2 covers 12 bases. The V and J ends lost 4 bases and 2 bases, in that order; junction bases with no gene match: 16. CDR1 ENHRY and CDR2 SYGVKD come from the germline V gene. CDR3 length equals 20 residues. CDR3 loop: CAISGGLLAGGLRDTDTQYF. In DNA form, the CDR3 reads TGTGCCATCAGTGGGGGGTTACTAGCGGGAGGTCTGCGGGACACAGATACGCAGTATTTT.

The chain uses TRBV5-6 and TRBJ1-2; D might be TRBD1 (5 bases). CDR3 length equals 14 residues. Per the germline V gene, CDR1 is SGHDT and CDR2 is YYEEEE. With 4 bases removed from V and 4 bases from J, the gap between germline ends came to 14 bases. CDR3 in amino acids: CASSPDSEVYGYTF. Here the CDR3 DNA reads TGTGCCAGCAGCCCTGACAGCGAGGTCTATGGCTACACCTTC.